These 18 T cell receptor beta chains were all obtained from the same sample, sequenced in a study of T cell repertoires in cytomegalovirus infection. One entry per CDR3 protein, called by TCRdb with MiXCR from the reads. The sample includes fewer than 550,000 distinct CDR3 sequences, about a quarter of them seen just once. Sequencing was carried out using PBMCs. All receptors come from a human donor in good health (CMV status not recorded). Some clones in this sample may be carry-over from other donors' samples.

This clonotype appeared a few times. The V gene is TRBV6-6, the J gene TRBJ2-1; 9 bases fit TRBD1. Germline CDR1 and CDR2: MNHNY and SVGAGI (reference sequence). The CDR3 covers 15 residues. V dropped 2 bases and J dropped 10; count of bases not matched to a gene: 9. CDR3 amino acids: CASSYEGTGNLEQFF. Here the CDR3 DNA reads TGTGCCAGCAGTTACGAGGGGACAGGGAATCTGGAGCAGTTCTTC.

This chain joins TRBV6-5 and TRBJ2-7; perhaps TRBD2 as D (5 bases). The CDR3 is made up of 15 amino acids. Germline CDR1 is MNHEY and CDR2 is SVGAGI. V gave up 4 bases and J gave up 2 bases, with 15 bases separating them. This CDR3 reads CASSSLRRAPYEQYF. In nucleotides, the CDR3 is TGTGCCAGCAGTTCCCTCCGGCGGGCCCCCTACGAGCAGTACTTC.

This clonotype was recorded many times. The chain recombines TRBV7-2 with TRBJ1-6; TRBD1 might be the D (5 bases). The V end lost 6 bases, the J end lost 5 bases, and 14 bases lay between the germline ends. Germline values: CDR1 SGHTA, CDR2 FQGNSA. The CDR3 spans 15 residues. The CDR3 DNA is TGTGCCAGCAGGGTCATAGGGGTGAATAATTCACCCCTCCACTTT. Its protein is CASRVIGVNNSPLHF.

This rearrangement joins TRBV5-1 to TRBJ2-7; 9 bases align to TRBD2. Per the germline V gene, CDR1 is SGHRS and CDR2 is YFSETQ. V was pared by 1 base and J by 3 bases, with 5 bases of the junction left unmatched. The CDR3 has 15 amino acids. The CDR3, as DNA: TGCGCCAGCAGCTTGACAAGCGGGAGGTACTACGAGCAGTACTTC. Translating gives CASSLTSGRYYEQYF.

In its sample, this clonotype was seen a few times. The chain has TRBV7-2 and TRBJ2-1; 13 bases fit TRBD2. The V segment lost 4 bases and the J segment 13 bases; nucleotides outside the gene matches: 13. Germline loops: CDR1 SGHTA, CDR2 FQGNSA. This CDR3 is built from 16 residues. CDR3 coding DNA: TGTGCCAGCAGCTCACGTCGGACTAGCGGGAGCTTTAGCCAGTTCTTC. Translating gives CASSSRRTSGSFSQFF.

The rearrangement links TRBV20-1 to TRBJ1-2; TRBD1 agrees at 7 bases. Trimming at V came to 1 base and at J to 8 bases, leaving 13 bases not matched to a gene. CDR1 and CDR2 (germline): DFQATT, SNEGSKA (reference sequence). The CDR3 length is 15 residues. The CDR3 DNA is TGCAGTGCTAGAGGTGACGACAGGGCTGGAAGGGGCTACACCTTC. Protein sequence: CSARGDDRAGRGYTF.

This clonotype was seen many times. This chain joins TRBV7-2 and TRBJ2-1; D is perhaps TRBD2 (5 bases). Trimming stripped 2 bases from V and 9 bases from J, with 17 bases between. The germline gives CDR1 SGHTA, CDR2 FQGNSA. The CDR3 is 15 amino acids. CDR3 DNA: TGTGCCAGCAGCTTAACCTCCCTCGGAGGACTTGAGCAGTTCTTC. Translated, it gives CASSLTSLGGLEQFF.

The chain joins TRBV12-3 or TRBV12-4 to TRBJ2-3; the D gene could be TRBD1 or TRBD2 (5 bases each). The CDR3 totals 14 residues. The V gene lost 4 bases and the J gene lost 5 bases, with 13 bases spanning the gap. CDR3 sequence (DNA): TGTGCCAGCAGTTCCGAGGGGCCGGGAGATACGCAGTATTTT. It codes for CASSSEGPGDTQYF.

This clonotype was observed at least ten times. The chain employs TRBV7-2 and TRBJ2-1; perhaps TRBD2 as D (5 bases). Germline CDR1 and CDR2: SGHTA and FQGNSA. The V end was cut by 1 base, the J end by 6 bases, with 10 bases between. This CDR3 spans 14 amino acids. This CDR3 is CASSLGRLANEQFF. The CDR3 DNA sequence: TGTGCCAGCAGCTTAGGTAGGCTAGCCAATGAGCAGTTCTTC.

The CDR3 nucleotides read TGTGCCAGCAGTGCTGCAGGGACGATACCCCTTGAGTACGATTACGAGCAGTACTTC. Translated: CASSAAGTIPLEYDYEQYF. V and J are TRBV2 and TRBJ2-7; tentatively, D is TRBD1 or TRBD2 (5 bases each). Germline V gene sequence: CDR1 SNHLY, CDR2 FYNNEI. V was trimmed by 4 bases and J by 4 bases, leaving 29 bases between them. The CDR3 covers 19 residues.

This clonotype was detected a few times. The V and J genes are TRBV12-3 or TRBV12-4 and TRBJ2-3; no clear D. Trimming pared 7 bases from V and 0 bases from J, leaving 14 bases between. This CDR3 is built from 15 residues. CDR3 in amino acids: CASTPRRASTDTQYF. The DNA for the CDR3 is TGTGCCAGCACCCCTCGACGGGCTAGCACAGATACGCAGTATTTT.

This clonotype appeared many times. The chain employs TRBV7-9 and TRBJ2-7; D may match TRBD1 or TRBD2 (5 bases each). There are 16 residues in the CDR3. Trimming left V 0 bases short and J 1 base short, with 13 bases between. The germline V gene has CDR1 SEHNR and CDR2 FQNEAQ (reference sequence). The CDR3 bases are TGTGCCAGCAGCTTAGCTGCAGGGAGTCATTCCTACGAGCAGTACGTC. Amino acids: CASSLAAGSHSYEQYV.

This chain links TRBV2 with TRBJ1-2; D ambiguous. Between the trimmed V and J ends, which lost 6 bases and 4 bases, there was a span of 9 bases. The CDR3 is 12 residues long. Germline V lookup: CDR1 SNHLY, CDR2 FYNNEI. The CDR3 sequence is CASRERTYGYTF. The CDR3 nucleotides are TGTGCCAGCAGAGAAAGAACCTATGGCTACACCTTC.

This clonotype was counted at least ten times. This rearrangement joins TRBV7-2 to TRBJ1-5; maybe TRBD1 (5 bases). The V end was cut by 0 bases, the J end by 4 bases, with 10 bases between. The CDR3 is made up of 15 amino acids. The germline V gene has CDR1 SGHTA and CDR2 FQGNSA. CDR3 nucleotides: TGTGCCAGCAGCTTAGCAAGGGGATGGAATCAGCCCCAGCATTTT. It specifies CASSLARGWNQPQHF. The whole variable domain, remainder taken from reference TRBV7-2 and TRBJ1-5, is GAGVSQSPSNKVTEKGKDVELRCDPISGHTALYWYRQSLGQGLEFLIYFQGNSAPDKSGLPSDRFSAERTGGSVSTLTIQRTQQEDSAVYLCASSLARGWNQPQHFGDGTRLSIL.

This clonotype has ten or more counts. The CDR3 nucleotides are TGTGCCAGCAGCGCGACTAGCGGGAACTACAATGAGCAGTTCTTC. Its translation is CASSATSGNYNEQFF. The V call is TRBV7-2, the J call TRBJ2-1; TRBD2 agrees at 11 bases. Germline CDR1 SGHTA, CDR2 FQGNSA. The CDR3 consists of 15 residues. V trimming: 5 bases; J trimming: 3 bases; junction bases outside the gene matches: 3.

This clonotype was seen a handful of times. This chain joins TRBV4-1 and TRBJ1-1; TRBD1 is a possible D gene (5 bases). The CDR3 sequence is 15 residues long. CDR1 is MGHRA and CDR2 is YSYEKL in the germline V gene. Trimming cost V 8 bases and J 1 base, with 17 bases left between them. The CDR3 coding sequence is TGCGCCAGCTACGACCAGGGAGCTACGAACACTGAAGCTTTCTTT. It translates to CASYDQGATNTEAFF.

Many counts were recorded for this clonotype. This rearrangement joins TRBV7-2 to TRBJ1-1; D remains unclear. The germline CDR1 and CDR2 sequences are SGHTA and FQGNSA. Trimming pared 5 bases from V and 1 base from J, leaving 11 bases between. This CDR3 is built from 14 residues. This CDR3 reads CASSPWAQNTEAFF. The CDR3 bases are TGTGCCAGCAGCCCCTGGGCCCAGAACACTGAAGCTTTCTTT.

This chain joins TRBV28 and TRBJ2-1, with a weak D call TRBD1 (5 bases). The CDR3 loop spans 14 amino acids. The V and J ends lost 3 bases and 8 bases respectively, with 14 bases between them. The V gene's germline CDR1 is MDHEN and CDR2 SYDVKM. The CDR3 DNA reads TGTGCCAGCAGTTTGTCTCAGGGTATTCATGAGCAGTTCTTC. Its protein is CASSLSQGIHEQFF.